The 3 T cell receptor beta chains below come from one sample, sequenced in a study of blood T cell repertoires in COVID-19. Sequencing used immunoSEQ multiplex PCR; TCRdb keeps in-frame clones, though not all of them. The table shows 35,000 to 45,000 clones, with about nine tenths occurring only once. Sequencing input: peripheral blood. All receptors come from a human donor in a cohort sampled during active COVID-19.

Only a few counts were recorded for this clone. This chain links TRBV2 with TRBJ2-7; D is perhaps TRBD1 (5 bases). V was trimmed by 4 bases and J by 8 bases, leaving 9 bases between them. Germline CDR1 reads SNHLY; CDR2 reads FYNNEI. The CDR3 extends over 11 amino acids. DNA of the CDR3: TGTGCCAGCAGTGCCGACAGACAGCAGTACTTC. This codes for CASSADRQQYF.

The chain links TRBV2 to TRBJ2-3; D is unclear. This CDR3 has 13 amino acids. Trimming took 7 bases from V and 5 from J, leaving 13 bases between them. The V gene's germline CDR1 is SNHLY and CDR2 FYNNEI. The CDR3 spells CASIALVEDTQYF. The CDR3 coding sequence is TGTGCCAGCATCGCCCTAGTGGAAGATACGCAGTATTTT. Together with reference TRBV2 and TRBJ2-3, the CDR3 gives the full variable domain: EPEVTQTPSHQVTQMGQEVILRCVPISNHLYFYWYRQILGQKVEFLVSFYNNEISEKSEIFDDQFSVERPDGSNFTLKIRSTKLEDSAMYFCASIALVEDTQYFGPGTRLTVL.

The genes are TRBV6-5 and TRBJ1-6; D is possibly TRBD1 (5 bases). The germline gives CDR1 MNHEY, CDR2 SVGAGI. V was shortened by 6 bases and J by 5 bases, with 14 bases between the two germline ends. CDR3 size: 15 residues. CDR3 DNA: TGTGCCAGCAGCCACGGGGGAACCAATAATTCACCCCTCCACTTT. Translating gives CASSHGGTNNSPLHF.